This TCR beta chain was captured by sequencing in a study of beta chain features in type 1 diabetes. Study at large: All samples together contributed 95 million to 110 million sorted cells for examination. Study-wide findings and caveats: Compared with healthy donors, patients appeared to share more similar naive, central memory and regulatory TCRB repertoires.

The CDR3 is 15 residues long. V was trimmed by 1 base and J by 2 bases, leaving 12 bases between them. Germline CDR1 is SQVTM and CDR2 is ANQGSEA. Via CD45RO/CCR7/CD25/CD127/CD95/CD27, cells of the CD4+ naive, central memory, regulatory and stem cell-like memory subsets were sorted. The whole isolated RNA underwent reverse transcription, so sequencing captured expressed TCRB transcripts. About 3.6 million reads were obtained on average from naive, central memory and regulatory T cell samples. TCRdb keeps only in-frame clones here, not all; method: immunoSEQ multiplex PCR. The sample comprises around 500,000 clones, roughly 11% of which are singletons, and approximately 0.045% rests with the top ten. As for this clone: Its antigen remains unidentified.

The clonotype comes from a woman younger than 30 in good health. The rearrangement links TRBV29-1 to TRBJ2-1; D is perhaps TRBD1 (6 bases). The sequenced material came from naive CD4+ T cells from blood. CDR3 sequence reads: CSVEGRDNPYNEQFF. CDR3 nucleotides: TGCAGCGTTGAAGGAAGGGACAACCCCTACAATGAGCAGTTCTTC.